This T cell receptor (beta chain) appears in the sequencing data of a study of cytomegalovirus exposure and HLA in healthy donors. General study results and limits: The listing of approximately 160 TCR beta chains classed them as cytomegalovirus-associated. Some public TCRs appeared in many individuals, while most sequences were rare. Specificity for CMV antigens was confirmed in vitro for a few of the CMV-associated chains.

Donors came from a validation cohort of approximately 110 subjects, distinct from the first 666-subject cohort. From germline, CDR1 is SGHTA and CDR2 FQGNSA. The CDR3 totals 15 residues. V lost 7 bases, J lost 5 bases, and 21 bases lay in between. Comments on this clone: Its antigen is unidentified.

Assay: immunoSEQ multiplex PCR; the TCRdb copy retains only in-frame clones and omits some. The data show 150,000 to 200,000 clones, approximately 84% seen once. This receptor was obtained from a woman under 30 in good health and CMV-seropositive. The rearrangement links TRBV7-2 to TRBJ2-7; perhaps TRBD1 as D (6 bases). The specimen was PBMCs. DNA for the CDR3: TGTGCCAGCAACCCTGGGTGGGGGCGCCTGGACGAGCAGTACTTC. Its translation is CASNPGWGRLDEQYF.